The sequence of this T cell receptor (beta chain) was determined in a study of OX40 agonist ivuxolimab in advanced cancers. Study at large: The study reported partial responses in three patients: one hepatocellular carcinoma, two cutaneous melanoma.

With respect to this clone: The antigen is undetermined.

TCRdb's copy holds only in-frame clones and misses some; the assay was immunoSEQ multiplex PCR. Among about 42,000 clones listed, around 84% were seen once. Study-wide findings and caveats: Within 6 weeks, CD4+ and CD8+ blood T cells expanded clonally at 0.1 to 3.0 mg/kg.

The sampling schedule covered blood at baseline, cycle 4 day 1, and cycle 7 day 1. This TCR derives from an adult with an advanced solid tumor such as melanoma, head and neck, liver or kidney cancer. The input for sequencing was CD4+ or CD8+ T cells sorted from blood, taken in a trial of the OX40 agonist ivuxolimab.

The CDR3 sequence is CASGRGQGDTIYF. CDR3 nucleotides: TGTGCCAGCGGGCGGGGACAGGGCGACACCATATATTTT. The J gene is TRBJ1-3, the V gene TRBV6-5; 9 bases line up with TRBD1. Germline V gene sequence: CDR1 MNHEY, CDR2 SVGAGI. This CDR3 has 13 amino acids. The ends lost 8 bases at V and 8 bases at J; junction bases unmatched: 7.